What follows is one TCR beta chain and its context. Its antigen is still unknown. This sample was taken from a study of OX40 agonist ivuxolimab in advanced cancers. As for the study in general: A male proportion of approximately 83% was recorded, with mean age approximately 56 years and range roughly 23 to 79.

Notes on the study in general: Researchers report that CD8+ T cells had, on average, more expanded clones than CD4+. CD4+ and CD8+ T cells in blood underwent clonal expansion by week 6 at 0.1 to 3.0 mg/kg.

CDR1 is SNHLY, CDR2 FYNNEI, per germline. The V end was cut by 1 base, the J end by 4 bases, with 5 bases between. CDR3 length equals 14 residues. Clones were sequenced by immunoSEQ multiplex PCR, and TCRdb holds only the in-frame ones, with some missing. The sample records more than 65,000 clones, 89% being singletons. This TCR was sampled from an adult with an advanced solid tumor such as melanoma, head and neck, liver or kidney cancer. The sequencing here drew on CD4+ or CD8+ T cells sorted from blood, taken in a trial of the OX40 agonist ivuxolimab. V is TRBV2 and J is TRBJ1-6; D is undetermined. This chain's CDR3 is CASSEGSYNSPLHF. The CDR3 DNA reads TGTGCCAGCAGTGAAGGCAGTTATAATTCACCCCTCCACTTT.